The 6 T cell receptor beta chains in this list originate from one sample, sequenced in a study of tumor and adjacent non-tumor tissue in lung cancer. TCRbeta libraries were built with three rounds of nested PCR, modified from ARM-PCR. Each CDR3 protein gets one entry after TCRdb re-called the multiplex PCR reads with MiXCR. The sample gives about 75,000 distinct CDR3 sequences, 60% to 80% of which show up once; roughly 12% is in the top ten. This sample's RNA came from whole unsorted tissue. Sequenced material: lung tumor tissue. All receptors derive from a woman in her forties or fifties with non-small cell lung cancer.

Notes on this clonotype: Without the conserved terminal phenylalanine or tryptophan, this CDR3 likely stems from a read error. This chain links TRBV11-1 with TRBJ2-1; D not resolved. The CDR3 covers 15 residues. Germline values: CDR1 SGHAT, CDR2 FQDESV (reference sequence). Here the CDR3 reads CAGSPSPSTGDEQFL. CDR3 nucleotide sequence: TGTGCCGGCAGCCCGAGTCCTTCGACGGGCGATGAGCAGTTCTTA.

On this clonotype: Given the absence of the conserved phenylalanine or tryptophan at the CDR3 end, a read error is likely. This chain connects TRBV20-1 to TRBJ2-5; TRBD1 agrees at 10 bases. The CDR3 covers 13 residues. Germline CDR1 reads DFQATT; CDR2 reads SNEGSKA (reference sequence). This CDR3 is CNAKTGGRETQYL. In DNA form, the CDR3 reads TGCAATGCTAAGACAGGGGGCCGAGAGACCCAGTACCTC.

There are many counts of this clonotype. J is TRBJ1-1 and V is TRBV11-2; D uncertain. The CDR3 runs 14 residues. V lost 1 base to trimming and J lost 1 base, with 7 bases between them. Per germline, CDR1 SGHAT and CDR2 FQNNGV. CDR3 nucleotides: TGTGCCAGCAGCTTAGTTGGCCAGAACACTGAAGCTTTCTTT. This codes for CASSLVGQNTEAFF.

This chain connects TRBV12-3 or TRBV12-4 to TRBJ2-2; TRBD1 agrees at 11 bases. This CDR3 spans 16 amino acids. CDR3 amino acids: CISSPGQGVDTGELFF. As DNA, the CDR3 is TGTATCAGCAGTCCGGGACAGGGGGTAGACACCGGGGAGCTGTTTTTT.

This clonotype is medium-sized (0.01 to 0.1%) within its sample. The chain has TRBV10-1 and TRBJ2-7; possibly TRBD1 for D (5 bases). The CDR3 is 14 amino acids. Trimming shortened V by 3 bases and J by 4 bases, and 13 bases separated the two germline ends. In germline, CDR1 is WNHNN, CDR2 SYGVQD (reference sequence). The CDR3 protein is CASSDPGKGYEQYF. The CDR3 DNA sequence: TGCGCCAGCAGTGACCCAGGGAAGGGGTACGAGCAGTACTTC.

This clonotype has ten or more counts. This chain connects TRBV28 to TRBJ2-3; no clear D. The CDR3 length is 14 residues. Germline values: CDR1 MDHEN, CDR2 SYDVKM. V lost 6 bases and J 2 bases, leaving 12 bases between the germline ends. The CDR3 spells CASSPQSYTDTQYF. The CDR3 bases are TGTGCCAGCAGCCCACAGTCTTACACAGATACGCAGTATTTT.